The present T cell receptor (beta chain) was sequenced within a study of control samples from healthy donors and cancer patients. The CDR3 runs 15 residues. The V gene's germline CDR1 is SGHRS and CDR2 YFSETQ. V lost 4 bases and J lost 2; bases outside the gene matches: 3. Clones were sequenced by immunoSEQ multiplex PCR, and TCRdb holds only the in-frame ones, with some missing. This sample has around 95,000 clones, with 87% found just once. The chain couples TRBV5-1 to TRBJ2-1; 10 bases are shared with TRBD2. Material: blood. This clonotype originated in a woman aged 45-59 years in good health. The CDR3 protein is CASSITSGAYNEQFF. The CDR3 DNA sequence: TGCGCCAGCAGCATTACTAGCGGGGCCTACAATGAGCAGTTCTTC. Full variable domain (rest looked up from reference TRBV5-1 and TRBJ2-1): KAGVTQTPRYLIKTRGQQVTLSCSPISGHRSVSWYQQTPGQGLQFLFEYFSETQRNKGNFPGRFSGRQFSNSRSEMNVSTLELGDSALYLCASSITSGAYNEQFFGPGTRLTVL.